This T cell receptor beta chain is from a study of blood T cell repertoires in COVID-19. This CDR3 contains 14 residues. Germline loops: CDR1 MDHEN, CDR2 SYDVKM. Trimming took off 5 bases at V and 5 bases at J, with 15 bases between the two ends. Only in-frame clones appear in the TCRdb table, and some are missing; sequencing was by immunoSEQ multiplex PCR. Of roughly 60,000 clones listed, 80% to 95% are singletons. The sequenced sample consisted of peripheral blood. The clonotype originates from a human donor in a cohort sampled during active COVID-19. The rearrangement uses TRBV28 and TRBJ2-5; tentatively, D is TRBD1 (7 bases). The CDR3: CASSPQGGPETQYF. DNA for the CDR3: TGTGCCAGCAGTCCCCAGGGGGGTCCGGAGACCCAGTACTTC.